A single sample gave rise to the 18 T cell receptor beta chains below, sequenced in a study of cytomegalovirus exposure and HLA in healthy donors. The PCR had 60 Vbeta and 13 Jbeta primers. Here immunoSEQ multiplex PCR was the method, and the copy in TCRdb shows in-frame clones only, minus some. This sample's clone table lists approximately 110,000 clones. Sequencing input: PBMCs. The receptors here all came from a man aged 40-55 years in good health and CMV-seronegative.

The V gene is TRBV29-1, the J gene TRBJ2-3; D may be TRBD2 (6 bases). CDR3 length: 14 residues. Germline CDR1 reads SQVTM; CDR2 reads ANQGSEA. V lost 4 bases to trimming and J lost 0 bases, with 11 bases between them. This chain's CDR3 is CSVARGYSTDTQYF. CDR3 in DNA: TGCAGCGTTGCTCGGGGGTATAGCACAGATACGCAGTATTTT.

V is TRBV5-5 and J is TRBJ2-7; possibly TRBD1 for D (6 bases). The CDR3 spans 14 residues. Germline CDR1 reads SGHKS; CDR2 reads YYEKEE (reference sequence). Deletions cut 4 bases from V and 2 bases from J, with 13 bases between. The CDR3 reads CASSRRQDTYEQYF. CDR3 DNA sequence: TGTGCCAGCAGCAGAAGACAGGACACCTACGAGCAGTACTTC. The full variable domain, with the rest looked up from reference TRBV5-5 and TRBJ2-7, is DAGVTQSPTHLIKTRGQQVTLRCSPISGHKSVSWYQQVLGQGPQFIFQYYEKEERGRGNFPDRFSARQFPNYSSELNVNALLLGDSALYLCASSRRQDTYEQYFGPGTRLTVT.

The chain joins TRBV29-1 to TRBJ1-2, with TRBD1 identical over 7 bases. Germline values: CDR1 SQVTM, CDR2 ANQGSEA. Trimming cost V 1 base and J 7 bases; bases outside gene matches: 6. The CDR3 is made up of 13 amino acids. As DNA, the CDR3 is TGCAGCGTTGAAGGTCTACAGGGGAGTGGCTACACCTTC. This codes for CSVEGLQGSGYTF. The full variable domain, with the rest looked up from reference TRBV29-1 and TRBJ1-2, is SAVISQKPSRDICQRGTSLTIQCQVDSQVTMMFWYRQQPGQSLTLIATANQGSEATYESGFVIDKFPISRPNLTFSTLTVSNMSPEDSSIYLCSVEGLQGSGYTFGSGTRLTVV.

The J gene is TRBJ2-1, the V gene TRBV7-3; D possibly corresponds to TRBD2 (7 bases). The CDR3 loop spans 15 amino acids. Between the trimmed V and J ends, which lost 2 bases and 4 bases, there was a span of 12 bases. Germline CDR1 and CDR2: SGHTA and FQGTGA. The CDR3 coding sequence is TGTGCCAGCAGCTTAGGGGGGGGCCTTTACAATGAGCAGTTCTTC. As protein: CASSLGGGLYNEQFF.

CDR3 loop: CASSTTTSGIGYF. The CDR3 bases are TGTGCCAGCAGCACCACGACTAGCGGGATAGGTTATTTT. V gene TRBV7-3 combines with J gene TRBJ2-3; 11 bases line up with TRBD2. Germline-derived CDR1 and CDR2 are SGHTA and FQGTGA. The CDR3 is 13 residues long. Trimming took 5 bases from V and 15 from J; bases not matched to a gene: 10.

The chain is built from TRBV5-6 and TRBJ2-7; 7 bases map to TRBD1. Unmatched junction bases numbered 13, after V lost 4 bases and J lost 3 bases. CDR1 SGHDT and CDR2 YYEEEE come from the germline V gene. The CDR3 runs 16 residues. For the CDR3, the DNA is TGTGCCAGCAGCCGCCGAAGCGGACAGGTTGGCTACGAGCAGTACTTC. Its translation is CASSRRSGQVGYEQYF.

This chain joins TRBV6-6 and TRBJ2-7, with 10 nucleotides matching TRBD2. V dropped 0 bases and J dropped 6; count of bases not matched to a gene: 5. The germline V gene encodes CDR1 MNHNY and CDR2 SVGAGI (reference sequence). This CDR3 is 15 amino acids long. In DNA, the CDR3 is TGTGCCAGCAGTTACTCCGGGTTAGCGGGAGGCGAGCAGTACTTC. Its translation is CASSYSGLAGGEQYF.

The chain's CDR3 is CASNSQGDYGYTF. The DNA for the CDR3 is TGTGCCAGTAACTCACAGGGGGACTATGGCTACACCTTC. This rearrangement joins TRBV19 to TRBJ1-2, with TRBD1 matching over 8 bases. V lost 7 bases to trimming and J lost 3 bases; unmatched junction nucleotides: 4. Germline values: CDR1 LNHDA, CDR2 SQIVND (reference sequence). The CDR3 extends over 13 amino acids.

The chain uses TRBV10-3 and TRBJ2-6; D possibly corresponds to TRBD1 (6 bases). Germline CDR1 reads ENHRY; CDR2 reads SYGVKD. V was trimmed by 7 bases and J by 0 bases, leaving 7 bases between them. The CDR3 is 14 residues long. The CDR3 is CAIKDSSGANVLTF. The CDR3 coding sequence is TGTGCCATCAAGGACAGCTCTGGGGCCAACGTCCTGACTTTC.

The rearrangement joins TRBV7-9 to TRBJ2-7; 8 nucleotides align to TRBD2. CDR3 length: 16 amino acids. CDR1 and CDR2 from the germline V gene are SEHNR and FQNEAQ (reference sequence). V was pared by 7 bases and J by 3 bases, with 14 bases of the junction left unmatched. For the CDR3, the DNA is TGTGCCAGCACCAAAGGCGGGGGGACCTCCCTCTACGAGCAGTACTTC. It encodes CASTKGGGTSLYEQYF.

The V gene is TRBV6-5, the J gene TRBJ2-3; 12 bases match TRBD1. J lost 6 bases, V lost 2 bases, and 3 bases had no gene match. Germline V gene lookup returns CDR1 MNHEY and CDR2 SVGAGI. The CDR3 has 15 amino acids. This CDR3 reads CASSYGTGGADTQYF. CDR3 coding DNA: TGTGCCAGCAGTTACGGGACAGGGGGCGCCGATACGCAGTATTTT.

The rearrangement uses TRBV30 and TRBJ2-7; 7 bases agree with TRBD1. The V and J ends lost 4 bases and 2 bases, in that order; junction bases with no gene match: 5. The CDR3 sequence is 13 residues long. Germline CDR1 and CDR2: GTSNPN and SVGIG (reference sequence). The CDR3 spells CAWNRGVTYEQYF. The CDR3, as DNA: TGTGCCTGGAACAGGGGAGTCACCTACGAGCAGTACTTC.

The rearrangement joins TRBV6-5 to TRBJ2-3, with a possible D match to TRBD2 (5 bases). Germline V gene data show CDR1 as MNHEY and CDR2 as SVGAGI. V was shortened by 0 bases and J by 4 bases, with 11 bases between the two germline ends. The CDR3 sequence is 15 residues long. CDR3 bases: TGTGCCAGCAGTTACTCGGGAGCCTGGGCAGATACGCAGTATTTT. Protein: CASSYSGAWADTQYF.

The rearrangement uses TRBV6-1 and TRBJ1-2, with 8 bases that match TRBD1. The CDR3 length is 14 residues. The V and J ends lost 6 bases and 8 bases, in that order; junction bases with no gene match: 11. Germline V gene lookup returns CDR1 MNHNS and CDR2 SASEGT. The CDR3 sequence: CASSPRQGARGYTF. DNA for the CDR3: TGTGCCAGCAGCCCGAGGCAGGGGGCTAGGGGCTACACCTTC.

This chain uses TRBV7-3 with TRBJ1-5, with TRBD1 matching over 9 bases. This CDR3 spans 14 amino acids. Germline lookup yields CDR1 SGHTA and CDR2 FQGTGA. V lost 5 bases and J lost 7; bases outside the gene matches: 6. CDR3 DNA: TGTGCCAGCAGCCTCCGGGACAGGGCGCAGCCCCAGCATTTT. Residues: CASSLRDRAQPQHF.

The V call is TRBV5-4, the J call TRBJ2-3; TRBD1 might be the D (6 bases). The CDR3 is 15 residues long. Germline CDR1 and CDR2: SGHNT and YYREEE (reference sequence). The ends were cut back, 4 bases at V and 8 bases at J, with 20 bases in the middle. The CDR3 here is CASSRTGLVVGTQYF. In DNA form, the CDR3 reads TGTGCCAGCAGCCGTACAGGGTTGGTAGTTGGTACGCAGTATTTT.

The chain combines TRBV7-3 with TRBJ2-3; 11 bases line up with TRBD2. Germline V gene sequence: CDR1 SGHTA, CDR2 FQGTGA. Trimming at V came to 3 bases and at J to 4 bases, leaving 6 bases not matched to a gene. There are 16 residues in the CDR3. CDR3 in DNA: TGTGCCAGCAGCTTGGACCTAGCGGGAGGTTCAGATACGCAGTATTTT. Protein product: CASSLDLAGGSDTQYF. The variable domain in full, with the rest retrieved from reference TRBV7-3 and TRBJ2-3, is GAGVSQTPSNKVTEKGKYVELRCDPISGHTALYWYRQSLGQGPEFLIYFQGTGAADDSGLPNDRFFAVRPEGSVSTLKIQRTERGDSAVYLCASSLDLAGGSDTQYFGPGTRLTVL.

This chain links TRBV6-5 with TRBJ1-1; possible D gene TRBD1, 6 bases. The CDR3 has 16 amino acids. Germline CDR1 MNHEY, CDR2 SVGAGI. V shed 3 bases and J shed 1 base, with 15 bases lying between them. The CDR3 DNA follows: TGTGCCAGCAGTTATCGACAGGTTCTTGCGAACACTGAAGCTTTCTTT. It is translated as CASSYRQVLANTEAFF.